Below are 6 T cell receptor beta chains sequenced from a single sample in a study of a mutant IDH1 vaccine in newly diagnosed glioma. The protocol was immunoSEQ multiplex PCR, while the TCRdb copy is restricted to in-frame clones and leaves out a portion. The profile shows 60,000 to 75,000 clones, around 80% of them singletons. The antigens these receptors bind are not known. Time point noted: week 11, during vaccination. The vaccine gave 300 ug of a 20-mer mutant IDH1 peptide subcutaneously per dose. This material consisted of PBMCs, taken from a glioma patient whose treatment included an IDH1 peptide vaccine. These receptors came from a man aged 30-40 years with glioma.

The V call is TRBV19, the J call TRBJ1-2; D is ambiguous. The length of the CDR3 is 16 residues. Trimming cost V 6 bases and J 5 bases, with 22 bases left between them. Germline V gene sequence: CDR1 LNHDA, CDR2 SQIVND (reference sequence). In DNA form, the CDR3 reads TGTGCCAGTAGCCCTTCCGACGGTCAACACTCTTATGGCTACACCTTC. Amino acid sequence: CASSPSDGQHSYGYTF.

CDR3 amino acids: CASFTDRGLDEQFF. The DNA of the CDR3 is TGTGCCAGCTTTACGGACAGGGGGCTGGATGAGCAGTTCTTC. This chain uses TRBV2 with TRBJ2-1, with 11 positions matching TRBD1. Looked up from germline, CDR1 is SNHLY and CDR2 is FYNNEI. V dropped 8 bases and J dropped 8; count of bases not matched to a gene: 8. The CDR3 is 14 amino acids.

CDR3 DNA sequence: TGTGCCAGCAGCGTCCAAGGGACTAGCGGGTACGGGGAGCTGTTTTTT. It encodes CASSVQGTSGYGELFF. The chain uses TRBV9 and TRBJ2-2, with 12 bases fitting TRBD2. Germline V gene lookup returns CDR1 SGDLS and CDR2 YYNGEE. The length of the CDR3 is 16 residues. After removal of 2 bases from V and 7 bases from J, the junction contained 6 bases not matched to a gene.

The J gene is TRBJ1-4, the V gene TRBV2; D perhaps matches TRBD1 (5 bases). Germline assignment: CDR1 SNHLY and CDR2 FYNNEI. The CDR3 runs 16 residues. The V end lost 10 bases, the J end lost 0 bases, and 18 bases lay between the germline ends. This CDR3 reads CATVRGGFTTNEKLFF. The CDR3 DNA reads TGTGCCACCGTACGGGGGGGGTTCACAACTAATGAAAAACTGTTTTTT.

V usage is TRBV9 and J usage is TRBJ2-1; 7 positions match TRBD2. Germline CDR1 is SGDLS and CDR2 is YYNGEE. The J segment lost 0 bases and the V segment lost 3 bases, leaving 9 bases of the junction unmatched. The CDR3 has 17 residues. CDR3 region: CASSGDSGGSSYNEQFF. In nucleotides, the CDR3 is TGTGCCAGCAGCGGTGACTCGGGGGGTAGCTCCTACAATGAGCAGTTCTTC.

The gene calls are TRBV6-5 and TRBJ2-7, with 8 bases lining up with TRBD1. CDR1 is MNHEY, CDR2 SVGAGI, per germline. Unmatched junction bases numbered 7, after V lost 6 bases and J lost 3 bases. CDR3 length: 14 amino acids. The CDR3 DNA follows: TGTGCCAGCAGCAGGGGGCTAGCGAGCTACGAGCAGTACTTC. Amino acid sequence: CASSRGLASYEQYF.